The 17 T cell receptor beta chains below were found in one sample sequenced in a study of T cell responses to AZD1222 COVID-19 vaccine. Assay: immunoSEQ multiplex PCR; the TCRdb copy retains only in-frame clones and omits some. The sample gives about 99,000 clones, about 89% of which show up once; 3% to 3.5% is in the top ten. This sample comprised peripheral blood, obtained 28 days after the second dose of the MenACWY control vaccine. The receptors come from an adult who received the MenACWY meningococcal vaccine as a control.

CDR3: CASSQVYQETQYF. CDR3 nucleotide sequence: TGCGCCAGCAGCCAAGTCTATCAAGAGACCCAGTACTTC. The chain joins TRBV4-1 to TRBJ2-5; D is unclear. CDR1 and CDR2 from the germline V gene are MGHRA and YSYEKL. V was trimmed by 1 base and J by 2 bases, leaving 5 bases between them. This CDR3 is 13 amino acids long.

J is TRBJ1-4 and V is TRBV12-3 or TRBV12-4; D uncertain. V was trimmed by 4 bases and J by 8 bases, leaving 5 bases between them. The CDR3 runs to 11 residues. The CDR3 sequence: CASSSTEKLFF. Written as DNA, the CDR3 is TGTGCCAGCAGTTCGACGGAAAAACTGTTTTTT.

V is TRBV2 and J is TRBJ2-5, with D perhaps assigned TRBD1 or TRBD2 (5 bases each). The CDR3 consists of 13 residues. V lost 5 bases and J 2 bases, leaving 9 bases between the germline ends. Germline-derived CDR1 and CDR2 are SNHLY and FYNNEI. This chain's CDR3 is CASSQWGQETQYF. The CDR3 DNA follows: TGTGCCAGCAGTCAATGGGGGCAAGAGACCCAGTACTTC.

The V gene is TRBV28, the J gene TRBJ1-3; possible D gene TRBD1, 6 bases. The CDR3 has 13 residues. V was shortened by 4 bases and J by 2 bases, with 6 bases between the two germline ends. Germline V CDR1 and CDR2: MDHEN, SYDVKM. In DNA, the CDR3 is TGTGCCAGCAGTTCAGGGGCTGGAAACACCATATATTTT. This gives the protein CASSSGAGNTIYF.

The chain carries TRBV18 and TRBJ1-2; tentative D call: TRBD1 (5 bases). The CDR3 runs to 13 residues. V lost 2 bases to trimming and J lost 8 bases, with 12 bases between them. Germline CDR1 KGHSH, CDR2 LQKENI. The CDR3 coding sequence is TGTGCCAGCTCACCAAGCTCCAGGGCGGGCTACACCTTC. Protein sequence: CASSPSSRAGYTF.

The J gene is TRBJ1-5, the V gene TRBV19; a weak D match, TRBD1 (6 bases). The CDR3 runs 12 residues. Germline CDR1 LNHDA, CDR2 SQIVND (reference sequence). Trimming took 5 bases from V and 6 from J, leaving 8 bases between them. The CDR3 DNA is TGTGCCAGTAGTCCACAGGGTCAGCCCCAGCATTTT. Amino acids: CASSPQGQPQHF.

J is TRBJ2-7 and V is TRBV6-2 or TRBV6-3, with a tentative D call TRBD1 (6 bases). V gave up 7 bases and J gave up 0 bases, with 19 bases separating them. CDR3 size: 16 residues. Looked up from germline, CDR1 is MNHEY and CDR2 is SVGEGT. CDR3 residues: CASTPPTGLTSYEQYF. CDR3 nucleotide sequence: TGTGCCAGCACCCCCCCCACAGGGCTTACCTCCTACGAGCAGTACTTC.

The CDR3 loop is CASSLFWGDRNTEAFF. CDR3 sequence (DNA): TGTGCCAGCAGTTTGTTTTGGGGTGACAGAAACACTGAAGCTTTCTTT. The chain has TRBV27 and TRBJ1-1; weak D call: TRBD1 (5 bases). V was pared by 3 bases and J by 2 bases, with 16 bases between. Germline V gives CDR1 MNHEY, CDR2 SMNVEV (reference sequence). There are 16 residues in the CDR3.

The chain's CDR3 is CASREGGGNEKLFF. The DNA for the CDR3 is TGTGCCAGCAGAGAGGGAGGGGGGAATGAAAAACTGTTTTTT. The rearrangement uses TRBV2 and TRBJ1-4, with TRBD1 as a possible D gene (6 bases). The germline V gene encodes CDR1 SNHLY and CDR2 FYNNEI. V was cut by 6 bases and J by 5 bases, with 13 bases left in between. The CDR3 covers 14 residues.

The chain employs TRBV4-3 and TRBJ1-1; D ambiguous. The germline V gene encodes CDR1 LGHNA and CDR2 YSLEER. This CDR3 contains 16 residues. V dropped 0 bases and J dropped 6 bases, with 17 bases sitting between them. The CDR3 nucleotides read TGCGCCAGCAGCCAAGACTCAGCCCGGATTGTTTCTGAAGCTTTCTTT. The encoded protein is CASSQDSARIVSEAFF.

The chain recombines TRBV6-5 with TRBJ1-1; D possibly corresponds to TRBD1 (5 bases). V dropped 8 bases and J dropped 0 bases, with 10 bases sitting between them. The germline V gene encodes CDR1 MNHEY and CDR2 SVGAGI. The CDR3 spans 13 residues. CDR3 sequence reads: CASRDQMNTEAFF. CDR3 nucleotides: TGTGCCAGCCGGGACCAGATGAACACTGAAGCTTTCTTT.

This rearrangement joins TRBV27 to TRBJ1-1; D unresolved. Germline V gives CDR1 MNHEY, CDR2 SMNVEV (reference sequence). V was cut by 5 bases and J by 4 bases, with 17 bases left in between. The CDR3 spans 15 residues. CDR3 DNA sequence: TGTGCCAGCAGTGAGCTCCTGGGTACGGGCACTGAAGCTTTCTTT. Protein product: CASSELLGTGTEAFF.

The chain links TRBV10-1 to TRBJ2-5; a possible D gene is TRBD1 (5 bases). The CDR3 has 14 residues. CDR1 and CDR2 (germline): WNHNN, SYGVQD (reference sequence). V was cut by 5 bases and J by 2 bases, with 12 bases left in between. As DNA, the CDR3 is TGCGCCAGCAGTTTAGACAGCAGGCAAGAGACCCAGTACTTC. Protein: CASSLDSRQETQYF.

This clone was seen repeatedly, ten times or more. The chain has TRBV11-2 and TRBJ1-6, with a tentative D call TRBD1 (5 bases). The ends were cut back, 5 bases at V and 9 bases at J, with 14 bases in the middle. The CDR3 sequence is 14 residues long. CDR1 SGHAT and CDR2 FQNNGV come from the germline V gene. CDR3 region: CASSRQRASSPLHF. The CDR3 bases are TGTGCCAGCAGCCGACAGAGGGCCTCTTCACCCCTCCACTTT.

The V call is TRBV19, the J call TRBJ2-2, with D perhaps TRBD1 (6 bases). The V end was cut by 7 bases, the J end by 2 bases, with 14 bases between. This CDR3 has 15 amino acids. Germline V gene lookup returns CDR1 LNHDA and CDR2 SQIVND (reference sequence). The CDR3 is CASTPRTDNTGELFF. CDR3 bases: TGTGCCAGTACCCCGCGGACAGATAACACCGGGGAGCTGTTTTTT.

CDR3 amino acids: CASRASRGENGYTF. The CDR3 region has the DNA TGTGCCAGCAGGGCCTCCAGGGGTGAAAATGGCTACACCTTC. This rearrangement joins TRBV2 to TRBJ1-2, with D perhaps TRBD1 (6 bases). This CDR3 has 14 residues. Germline assignment: CDR1 SNHLY and CDR2 FYNNEI. The V gene lost 6 bases and the J gene lost 6 bases, with 17 bases spanning the gap.

The chain joins TRBV6-2 or TRBV6-3 to TRBJ2-2; 9 bases are shared with TRBD2. The CDR3 length is 15 residues. Per the germline V gene, CDR1 is MNHEY and CDR2 is SVGEGT. The V gene end was trimmed by 5 bases and the J gene end by 3 bases; junction bases not matched to a gene: 4. The CDR3, as DNA: TGTGCCAGCAGTCCAAGCGGGGGGTACACCGGGGAGCTGTTTTTT. This gives the protein CASSPSGGYTGELFF.